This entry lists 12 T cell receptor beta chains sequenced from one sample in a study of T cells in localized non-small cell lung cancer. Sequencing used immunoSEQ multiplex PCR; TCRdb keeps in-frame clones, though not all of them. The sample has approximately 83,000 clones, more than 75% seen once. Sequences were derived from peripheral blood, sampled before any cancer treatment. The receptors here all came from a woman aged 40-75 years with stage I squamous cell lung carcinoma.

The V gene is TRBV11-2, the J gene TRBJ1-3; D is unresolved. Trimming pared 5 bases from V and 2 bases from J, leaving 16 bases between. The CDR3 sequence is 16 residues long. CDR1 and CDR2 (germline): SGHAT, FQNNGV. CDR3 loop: CASSTQQSFPGNTIYF. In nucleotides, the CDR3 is TGTGCCAGCAGCACACAACAGTCCTTCCCTGGAAACACCATATATTTT.

CDR3: CASSNQNYGYTF. The CDR3 DNA is TGTGCCAGTAGTAACCAGAACTATGGCTACACCTTC. This sequence joins TRBV19 and TRBJ1-2; D gene uncertain. CDR1 LNHDA and CDR2 SQIVND come from the germline V gene (reference sequence). V was trimmed by 4 bases and J by 2 bases, leaving 5 bases between them. CDR3 length: 12 residues.

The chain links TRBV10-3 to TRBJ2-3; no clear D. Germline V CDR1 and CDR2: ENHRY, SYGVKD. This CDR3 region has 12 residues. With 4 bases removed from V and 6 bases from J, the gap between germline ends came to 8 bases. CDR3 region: CAISGDGDTQYF. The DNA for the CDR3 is TGTGCCATCAGTGGGGATGGTGATACGCAGTATTTT.

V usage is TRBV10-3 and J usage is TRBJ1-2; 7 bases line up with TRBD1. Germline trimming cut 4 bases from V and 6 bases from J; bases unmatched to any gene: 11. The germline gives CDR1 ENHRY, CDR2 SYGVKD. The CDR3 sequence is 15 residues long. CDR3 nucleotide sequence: TGTGCCATCAGTGGACTAGGCGACAGGGACCATGGCTACACCTTC. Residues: CAISGLGDRDHGYTF.

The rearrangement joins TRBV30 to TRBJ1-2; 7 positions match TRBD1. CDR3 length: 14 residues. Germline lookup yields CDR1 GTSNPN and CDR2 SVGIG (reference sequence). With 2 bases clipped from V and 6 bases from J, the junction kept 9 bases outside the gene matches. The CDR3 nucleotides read TGTGCCTGGAGTCTTACTGGGACAGCGAATGGCTACACCTTC. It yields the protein CAWSLTGTANGYTF.

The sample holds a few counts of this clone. The CDR3 DNA follows: TGCAGCGTTTCTAGCGGGGGGGCCTTGCAGACCCAGTACTTC. Its translation: CSVSSGGALQTQYF. This chain joins TRBV29-1 and TRBJ2-5; 12 nucleotides line up with TRBD2. The V gene's germline CDR1 is SQVTM and CDR2 ANQGSEA. The junction had 7 bases not matched to a gene; V was cut back by 5 bases and J by 6 bases. CDR3 length: 14 amino acids.

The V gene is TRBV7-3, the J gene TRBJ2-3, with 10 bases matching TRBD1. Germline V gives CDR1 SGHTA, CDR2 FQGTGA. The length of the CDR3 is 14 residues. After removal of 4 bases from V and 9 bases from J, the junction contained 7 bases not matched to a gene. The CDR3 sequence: CASSSSGTGVTQYF. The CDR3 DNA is TGTGCCAGCAGCTCATCCGGGACAGGGGTGACGCAGTATTTT. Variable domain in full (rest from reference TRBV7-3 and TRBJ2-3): GAGVSQTPSNKVTEKGKYVELRCDPISGHTALYWYRQSLGQGPEFLIYFQGTGAADDSGLPNDRFFAVRPEGSVSTLKIQRTERGDSAVYLCASSSSGTGVTQYFGPGTRLTVL.

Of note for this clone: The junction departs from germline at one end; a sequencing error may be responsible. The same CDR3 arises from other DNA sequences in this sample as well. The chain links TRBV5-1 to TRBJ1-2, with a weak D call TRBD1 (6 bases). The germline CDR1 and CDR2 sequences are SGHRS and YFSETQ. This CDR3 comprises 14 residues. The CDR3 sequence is CASSLDGGSGGYTF. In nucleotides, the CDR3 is TGCGCCAGTAGCTTGGATGGGGGCTCGGGAGGCTACACCTTC.

The CDR3 reads CASSHAERAYGYTF. The CDR3 region has the DNA TGCGCCAGCAGTCACGCCGAGCGGGCGTATGGCTACACCTTC. This chain links TRBV23-1 with TRBJ1-2; D uncertain. TRBV23-1 has ORF status, its function being uncertain. V was clipped by 3 bases and J by 5 bases, with 13 bases between them. The CDR3 is 14 residues long.

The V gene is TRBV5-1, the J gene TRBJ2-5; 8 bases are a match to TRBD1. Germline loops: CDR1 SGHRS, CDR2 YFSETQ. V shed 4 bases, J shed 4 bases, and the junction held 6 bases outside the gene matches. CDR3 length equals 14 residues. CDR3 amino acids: CASSLGQASETQYF. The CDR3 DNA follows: TGCGCCAGCAGCCTGGGACAGGCGTCAGAGACCCAGTACTTC.

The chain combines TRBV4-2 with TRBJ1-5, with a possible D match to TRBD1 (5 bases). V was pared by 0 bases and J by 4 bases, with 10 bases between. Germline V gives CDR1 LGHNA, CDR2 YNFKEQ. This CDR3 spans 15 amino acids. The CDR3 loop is CASSQDQTANQPQHF. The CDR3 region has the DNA TGTGCCAGCAGCCAAGATCAGACAGCTAATCAGCCCCAGCATTTT.

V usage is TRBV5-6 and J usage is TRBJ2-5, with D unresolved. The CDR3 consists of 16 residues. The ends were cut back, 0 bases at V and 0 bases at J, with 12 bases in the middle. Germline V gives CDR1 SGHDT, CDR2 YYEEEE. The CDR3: CASSLGSSVYQETQYF. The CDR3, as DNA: TGTGCCAGCAGCTTGGGCAGCTCCGTGTACCAAGAGACCCAGTACTTC.